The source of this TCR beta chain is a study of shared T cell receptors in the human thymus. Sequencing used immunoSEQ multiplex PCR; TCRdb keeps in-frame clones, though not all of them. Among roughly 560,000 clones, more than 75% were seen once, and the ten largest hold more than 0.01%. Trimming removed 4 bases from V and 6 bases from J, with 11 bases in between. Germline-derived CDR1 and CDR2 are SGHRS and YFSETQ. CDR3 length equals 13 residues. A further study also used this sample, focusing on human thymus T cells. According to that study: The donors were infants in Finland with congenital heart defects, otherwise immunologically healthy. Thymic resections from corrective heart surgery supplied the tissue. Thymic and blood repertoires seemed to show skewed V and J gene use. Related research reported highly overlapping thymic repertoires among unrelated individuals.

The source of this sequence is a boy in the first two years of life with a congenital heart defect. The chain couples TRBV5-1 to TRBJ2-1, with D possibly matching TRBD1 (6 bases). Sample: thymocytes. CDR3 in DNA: TGCGCCAGCAGCACTGGGACACCCAATGAGCAGTTCTTC. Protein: CASSTGTPNEQFF.